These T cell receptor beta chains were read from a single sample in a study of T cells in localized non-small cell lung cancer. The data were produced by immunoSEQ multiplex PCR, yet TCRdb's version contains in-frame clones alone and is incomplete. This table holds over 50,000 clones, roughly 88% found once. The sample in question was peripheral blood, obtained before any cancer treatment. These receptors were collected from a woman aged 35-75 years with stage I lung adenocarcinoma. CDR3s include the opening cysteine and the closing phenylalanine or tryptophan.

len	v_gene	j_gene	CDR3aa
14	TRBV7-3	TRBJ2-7	CASSLRQGSYEQYF
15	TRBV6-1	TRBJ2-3	CASSEAGGGGDTQYF
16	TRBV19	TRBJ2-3	CASSIFLGLARDTQYF
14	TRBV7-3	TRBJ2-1	CASSSRTQSGEQFF
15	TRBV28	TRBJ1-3	CASSPLAGAGNTIYF
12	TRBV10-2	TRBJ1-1	CASSALNTEAFF
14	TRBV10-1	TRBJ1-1	CASSGGTGNTEAFF
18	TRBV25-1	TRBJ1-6	CASPLNWAGSSYNSPLHF
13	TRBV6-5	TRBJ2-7	CASSLGTGIEQYF
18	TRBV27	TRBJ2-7	CASSSSPLAALPSYEQYF
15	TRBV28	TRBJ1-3	CASSLPGQRRNTIYF
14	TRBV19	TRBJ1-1	CASTDADVVAEAFF
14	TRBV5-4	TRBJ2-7	CASSAGPAAYEQYF
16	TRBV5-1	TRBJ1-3	CASSPWGLTGGNTIYF
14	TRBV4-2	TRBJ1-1	CASSTQGEGTEAFF
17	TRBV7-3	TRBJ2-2	CASSLNAGPANTGELFF
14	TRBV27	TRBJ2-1	CASSFLFRVDEQFF
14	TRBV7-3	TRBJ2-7	CASSPASGPYEQYF
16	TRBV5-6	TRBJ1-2	CASSLGSRIGNYGYTF
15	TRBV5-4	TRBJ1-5	CASSLGGRGFQPQHF
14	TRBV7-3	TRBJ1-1	CASSPSGANTEAFF
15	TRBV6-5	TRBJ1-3	CASSYGDFSGNTIYF
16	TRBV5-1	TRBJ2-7	CASSLSLDRTSYEQYF
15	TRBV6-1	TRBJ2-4	CASSEEQGWGDIQYF
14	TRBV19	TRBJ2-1	CASTERDFHNEQFF
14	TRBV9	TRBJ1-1	CASSFDSMNTEAFF
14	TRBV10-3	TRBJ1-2	CAIGPGQGFAGYTF
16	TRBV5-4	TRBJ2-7	CASSGGLAGGPYEQYF
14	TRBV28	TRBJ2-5	CASSFATLQETQYF
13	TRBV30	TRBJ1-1	CAWSNPGGTEAFF
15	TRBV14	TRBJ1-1	CASSQVRLTDTEAFF
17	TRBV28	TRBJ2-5	CASSLSVGAPGGKTQYF
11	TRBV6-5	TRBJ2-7	CASSDHSEQYF
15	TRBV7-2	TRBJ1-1	CASSLEPFGNTEAFF
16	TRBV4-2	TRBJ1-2	CASSQDEVRSPGGYTF
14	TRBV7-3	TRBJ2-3	CASSRQGGTDTQYF
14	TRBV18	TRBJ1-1	CASSRTGVDTEAFF
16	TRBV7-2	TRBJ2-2	CASSLGASGVTGELFF
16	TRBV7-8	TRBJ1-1	CASSSNRGGGDAEAFF
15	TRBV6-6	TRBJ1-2	CASSYSGNSNYGYTF